The 18 T cell receptor beta chains presented below share a single source sample, sequenced in a study of regulatory T cells in long-lasting Graves disease. TCR beta libraries were built with iRepertoire HTBI primers and Arm-PCR of CDR3 regions. TCRdb re-called the multiplex PCR reads with MiXCR, one entry per CDR3 protein. Of under 250,000 distinct CDR3 sequences detected, around a fifth appear once; the ten largest clones hold approximately 12%. As to time point: newly diagnosed GD, antithyroid drugs for less than 3 months. PBMC-derived RNA was used for the TCR library. The data also belong to a second study, concerning T cells in Graves' hyperthyroidism and ophthalmopathy.

The specimen comprised peripheral blood mononuclear cells (PBMCs), sampled at new diagnosis, from a patient treated with antithyroid drugs. The source is a woman aged 25 to 45 with Graves disease.

This clonotype was picked up many times. DNA of the CDR3: TGTGCCAGCAGACCCCGGACAGGGAAGGGAGAGACCCAGTACTTC. This codes for CASRPRTGKGETQYF. The rearrangement joins TRBV28 to TRBJ2-5, with 8 bases aligning to TRBD1. The CDR3 contains 15 residues. Germline-derived CDR1 and CDR2 are MDHEN and SYDVKM. V was clipped by 6 bases and J by 4 bases; unmatched bases: 10. Full variable domain (remainder filled in from reference TRBV28 and TRBJ2-5): DVKVTQSSRYLVKRTGEKVFLECVQDMDHENMFWYRQDPGLGLRLIYFSYDVKMKEKGDIPEGYSVSREKKERFSLILESASTNQTSMYLCASRPRTGKGETQYFGPGTRLLVL.

This clonotype was observed many times. V gene TRBV11-2 combines with J gene TRBJ2-7; possible D gene TRBD1, 6 bases. The CDR3 has 14 residues. Germline values: CDR1 SGHAT, CDR2 FQNNGV. V was trimmed by 5 bases and J by 1 base, leaving 12 bases between them. The CDR3 protein is CASSDTGRSYEQYF. CDR3 bases: TGTGCCAGCAGCGATACAGGGCGATCCTACGAGCAGTACTTC.

This clonotype was counted many times. The rearrangement links TRBV11-1 to TRBJ1-3; TRBD1 is a possible D gene (5 bases). CDR1 is SGHAT and CDR2 is FQDESV in the germline V gene (reference sequence). The CDR3 extends over 18 amino acids. Trimming took off 5 bases at V and 0 bases at J, with 20 bases between the two ends. The CDR3 DNA sequence: TGTGCCAGCAGCCCCCGAAGGCGGCGAGGACACTCTGGAAACACCATATATTTT. Protein: CASSPRRRRGHSGNTIYF.

This clonotype was counted ten times or more. The chain has TRBV28 and TRBJ1-1; 10 nucleotides align to TRBD1. The J segment lost 1 base and the V segment lost 3 bases, leaving 11 bases of the junction unmatched. Germline V gene data show CDR1 as MDHEN and CDR2 as SYDVKM. This CDR3 has 18 residues. Written as DNA, the CDR3 is TGTGCCAGCAGTTTTGGGACAGGGGTCTCCCGTCGGAACACTGAAGCTTTCTTT. It yields the protein CASSFGTGVSRRNTEAFF. The whole variable domain, filled in from reference TRBV28 and TRBJ1-1, reads DVKVTQSSRYLVKRTGEKVFLECVQDMDHENMFWYRQDPGLGLRLIYFSYDVKMKEKGDIPEGYSVSREKKERFSLILESASTNQTSMYLCASSFGTGVSRRNTEAFFGQGTRLTVV.

In this sample, this clonotype turned up many times. The chain carries TRBV6-1 and TRBJ1-1; weak D call: TRBD1 (6 bases). V shed 7 bases and J shed 11 bases, with 17 bases lying between them. Germline V CDR1 and CDR2: MNHNS, SASEGT. The CDR3 totals 12 residues. CDR3 residues: CASTNGGREAFF. CDR3 DNA: TGTGCCAGCACCAACGGGGGGCGGGAGGCTTTCTTT.

The sample holds many counts of this clonotype. This chain joins TRBV20-1 and TRBJ1-1, with D maybe TRBD1 (5 bases). CDR3 length: 14 amino acids. The germline V gene encodes CDR1 DFQATT and CDR2 SNEGSKA (reference sequence). V was clipped by 5 bases and J by 0 bases, with 13 bases between them. The CDR3 DNA reads as TGCAGTGCTGGGGGTGGGACGGTGAACACTGAAGCTTTCTTT. Protein sequence: CSAGGGTVNTEAFF.

This clonotype was observed many times. This sequence joins TRBV6-1 and TRBJ1-2; maybe TRBD1 (5 bases). This CDR3 is 14 amino acids long. V was clipped by 0 bases and J by 3 bases, with 8 bases between them. The V gene's germline CDR1 is MNHNS and CDR2 SASEGT. The CDR3 DNA reads as TGTGCCAGCAGTGAAGCTGCCAGGGACTATGGCTACACCTTC. Its protein product is CASSEAARDYGYTF.

This clonotype was recorded at least ten times. This rearrangement joins TRBV20-1 to TRBJ1-2; no clear D gene. The CDR3 sequence is 12 residues long. CDR1 is DFQATT and CDR2 is SNEGSKA in the germline V gene (reference sequence). Trimming took 1 base from V and 4 from J, leaving 7 bases between them. The CDR3: CSARGHLYGYTF. In DNA, the CDR3 is TGCAGTGCTAGAGGGCACCTCTATGGCTACACCTTC.

At least ten counts were recorded for this clonotype. This chain connects TRBV5-1 to TRBJ1-6; 8 bases are shared with TRBD1. The V gene's germline CDR1 is SGHRS and CDR2 YFSETQ. This CDR3 is built from 17 residues. Trimming took 4 bases from V and 6 from J; bases not matched to a gene: 12. The CDR3 region is CASSSDSGGGLNSPLHF. The CDR3 nucleotides read TGCGCCAGCAGCAGCGACTCAGGGGGCGGCCTTAATTCACCCCTCCACTTT.

The chain joins TRBV20-1 to TRBJ2-7; 11 nucleotides align to TRBD2. The CDR3 is made up of 13 amino acids. CDR1 DFQATT and CDR2 SNEGSKA come from the germline V gene (reference sequence). Germline trimming cut 6 bases from V and 3 bases from J; bases unmatched to any gene: 4. Written as DNA, the CDR3 is TGCAGTGCAACCGGGACTAGCGGCTACGAGCAGTACTTC. Encoded protein: CSATGTSGYEQYF.

J is TRBJ1-4 and V is TRBV6-9; D is uncertain. V lost 4 bases and J 0 bases, leaving 18 bases between the germline ends. CDR3 length: 18 amino acids. The V gene's germline CDR1 is MNHGY and CDR2 SVAAGI. CDR3 nucleotides: TGTGCCAGCAGTTTCTCCCCGGTTATACCTTCAACTAATGAAAAACTGTTTTTT. Amino acid sequence: CASSFSPVIPSTNEKLFF.

This clonotype was found many times. CDR3: CSVSRGGADTQYF. CDR3 sequence (DNA): TGCAGCGTGTCCCGGGGAGGGGCTGATACGCAGTATTTT. The rearrangement joins TRBV29-1 to TRBJ2-3; TRBD2 aligns across 7 bases. J gave up 6 bases and V 6 bases, and 9 bases lay outside the gene matches. Germline-derived CDR1 and CDR2 are SQVTM and ANQGSEA. CDR3 length: 13 residues.

Ten or more counts support this clonotype. The chain combines TRBV30 with TRBJ1-1; D is undetermined. Germline CDR1 is GTSNPN and CDR2 is SVGIG (reference sequence). Trimming shortened V by 4 bases and J by 0 bases, and 15 bases separated the two germline ends. CDR3 length: 15 residues. The CDR3 region has the DNA TGTGCCTGGAATGGAGGAGGGCGGGTGAACACTGAAGCTTTCTTT. Translated, it gives CAWNGGGRVNTEAFF.

This clonotype was counted many times. This chain uses TRBV28 with TRBJ2-7; TRBD1 aligns across 8 bases. Germline trimming cut 3 bases from V and 3 bases from J; bases unmatched to any gene: 10. Per the germline V gene, CDR1 is MDHEN and CDR2 is SYDVKM. The CDR3 is made up of 16 amino acids. Here the CDR3 reads CASSFSPGTGRYEQYF. CDR3 DNA sequence: TGTGCCAGCAGTTTCTCCCCCGGGACAGGACGCTACGAGCAGTACTTC.

Here the CDR3 reads CASSGRATVSGNTIYF. CDR3 bases: TGCGCCAGCAGTGGGAGGGCGACGGTCTCTGGAAACACCATATATTTT. The rearrangement links TRBV10-1 to TRBJ1-3; D not certain. The germline gives CDR1 WNHNN, CDR2 SYGVQD (reference sequence). Trimming pared 4 bases from V and 0 bases from J, leaving 13 bases between. This CDR3 region has 16 residues.

This clonotype was found many times. The chain has TRBV28 and TRBJ1-1; D might be TRBD1 (5 bases). V was cut by 3 bases and J by 14 bases, with 13 bases left in between. CDR3 length: 11 amino acids. Germline V lookup: CDR1 MDHEN, CDR2 SYDVKM. The CDR3 DNA reads as TGTGCCAGCAGTTTGGATTTCCAGGGCTTCTTT. As protein: CASSLDFQGFF.

This clonotype has a count of ten or more. The chain combines TRBV19 with TRBJ1-5, with D possibly TRBD1 on 5 matching bases. CDR3 length equals 13 residues. The V and J ends lost 5 bases and 7 bases respectively, with 12 bases between them. CDR1 is LNHDA, CDR2 SQIVND, per germline (reference sequence). The CDR3 region has the DNA TGTGCCAGTAGTGGCCGTGGGACCCAGCCCCAGCATTTT. Translating it yields CASSGRGTQPQHF.

The V and J genes are TRBV27 and TRBJ2-7; 7 nucleotides agree with TRBD1. The ends lost 6 bases at V and 0 bases at J; junction bases unmatched: 8. Germline V gene lookup returns CDR1 MNHEY and CDR2 SMNVEV (reference sequence). The CDR3 is made up of 15 amino acids. The CDR3 sequence is CASSSQGIDSYEQYF. DNA for the CDR3: TGTGCCAGCAGCTCACAGGGGATCGACTCCTACGAGCAGTACTTC.